A selection of T cell receptor beta chains follows, all from one sample in a study of blood T cell repertoires in COVID-19. Libraries were prepared by immunoSEQ multiplex PCR; TCRdb keeps only in-frame clonotypes and omits some of them. The sample records 160,000 or so clones, 65% to 85% being singletons. The specimen sequenced was peripheral blood. These receptors were taken from a woman aged 80 or over with acute or convalescent COVID-19. CDR3s include the opening cysteine and the closing phenylalanine or tryptophan. A D gene is named only where the DNA matches it firmly. Size is stated for part of the rows, as once, few or many counts, or as a class when the clone is expanded.

J gene: TRBJ1-2
clone size: -
V gene: TRBV4-1
D gene: -
CDR3 protein: CASSSSGGYTF
CDR3 DNA: TGCGCCAGCAGCTCCTCGGGGGGCTACACCTTC

J gene: TRBJ2-7
clone size: once
V gene: TRBV2
D gene: TRBD1
CDR3 protein: CASSEAERTGGNYEQYF
CDR3 DNA: TGTGCCAGCAGTGAAGCTGAGAGGACAGGGGGTAATTACGAGCAGTACTTC

J gene: TRBJ2-5
clone size: -
V gene: TRBV5-4
D gene: -
CDR3 protein: CASSLFVGETQYF
CDR3 DNA: TGTGCCAGCAGCTTGTTTGTCGGGGAGACCCAGTACTTC

J gene: TRBJ1-2
clone size: -
V gene: TRBV28
D gene: -
CDR3 protein: CASSVVGEFGYTF
CDR3 DNA: TGTGCCAGCAGTGTGGTGGGAGAATTTGGCTACACCTTC

J gene: TRBJ1-6
clone size: -
V gene: TRBV7-8
D gene: TRBD1
CDR3 protein: CASSFQGAYSPLHF
CDR3 DNA: TGTGCCAGCAGCTTCCAGGGGGCGTATTCACCCCTCCACTTT

J gene: TRBJ1-1
clone size: -
V gene: TRBV18
D gene: -
CDR3 protein: CASSPPGGGNTEAFF
CDR3 DNA: TGTGCCAGCTCACCACCGGGAGGGGGGAACACTGAAGCTTTCTTT

J gene: TRBJ2-6
clone size: -
V gene: TRBV24-1
D gene: TRBD2
CDR3 protein: CATSDSRLAGEGGANVLTF
CDR3 DNA: TGTGCCACCAGTGATTCTAGACTAGCGGGAGAAGGAGGGGCCAACGTCCTGACTTTC

J gene: TRBJ1-2
clone size: -
V gene: TRBV18
D gene: TRBD1
CDR3 protein: CASSPQLTGRSDGYTF
CDR3 DNA: TGTGCCAGCTCACCCCAACTGACAGGGAGGTCGGATGGCTACACCTTC

J gene: TRBJ1-2
clone size: -
V gene: TRBV2
D gene: -
CDR3 protein: CASTQEVTYGYTF
CDR3 DNA: TGTGCCAGCACCCAGGAGGTTACCTATGGCTACACCTTC

J gene: TRBJ2-5
clone size: -
V gene: TRBV5-1
D gene: TRBD1
CDR3 protein: CASSWGQGFLWGETQYF
CDR3 DNA: TGCGCCAGCAGCTGGGGACAGGGGTTCCTCTGGGGGGAGACCCAGTACTTC

J gene: TRBJ1-3
clone size: once
V gene: TRBV7-9
D gene: TRBD1
CDR3 protein: CASSLRDRAGNTIYF
CDR3 DNA: TGTGCCAGCAGCTTGAGGGACAGGGCCGGGAACACCATATATTTT

J gene: TRBJ2-7
clone size: once
V gene: TRBV5-1
D gene: TRBD2
CDR3 protein: CASSPTSGYEQYF
CDR3 DNA: TGCGCCAGCAGCCCTACTAGCGGATACGAGCAGTACTTC

J gene: TRBJ2-1
clone size: -
V gene: TRBV11-2
D gene: TRBD2
CDR3 protein: CASSLRQGLLYNEQFF
CDR3 DNA: TGTGCCAGCAGCTTAAGGCAGGGACTACTATACAATGAGCAGTTCTTC

J gene: TRBJ2-1
clone size: -
V gene: TRBV5-6
D gene: -
CDR3 protein: CASSLAVSSYNEQFF
CDR3 DNA: TGTGCCAGCAGCTTGGCCGTCAGCTCCTACAATGAGCAGTTCTTC

J gene: TRBJ1-1
clone size: -
V gene: TRBV29-1
D gene: -
CDR3 protein: CSARRWSTTEAFF
CDR3 DNA: TGCAGCGCCCGGAGGTGGAGCACCACTGAAGCTTTCTTT

J gene: TRBJ1-2
clone size: -
V gene: TRBV6-6
D gene: TRBD1
CDR3 protein: CASSRPPGQGYGYTF
CDR3 DNA: TGTGCCAGCAGCCGACCCCCGGGACAGGGCTATGGCTACACCTTC

J gene: TRBJ1-6
clone size: once
V gene: TRBV28
D gene: -
CDR3 protein: CASSLAARNSPLHF
CDR3 DNA: TGTGCCAGCAGTTTGGCGGCTCGTAATTCACCCCTCCACTTT

J gene: TRBJ2-1
clone size: -
V gene: TRBV24-1
D gene: TRBD2
CDR3 protein: CARVRGGLASYEQFF
CDR3 DNA: TGTGCCAGGGTGCGCGGGGGACTAGCTTCTTATGAGCAGTTCTTC

J gene: TRBJ2-3
clone size: -
V gene: TRBV5-5
D gene: TRBD2
CDR3 protein: CASSILAGGPGAQYF
CDR3 DNA: TGTGCCAGCAGCATACTAGCGGGAGGGCCAGGTGCGCAGTATTTT

J gene: TRBJ1-1
clone size: -
V gene: TRBV5-1
D gene: -
CDR3 protein: CASSLMAGDTEAFF
CDR3 DNA: TGCGCCAGCAGCTTGATGGCAGGGGACACTGAAGCTTTCTTT